This T cell receptor beta chain was documented in a study of CD8 T cells in Susac syndrome (dated by TCRdb to about 2019). With respect to the entire study: Among the sequenced Susac syndrome patients, more than 5 had clinically active disease and eight or nine were in clinical remission. At the time of blood withdrawal, Susac syndrome patients were either therapy-naive, taking corticosteroids (with some also receiving IVIg), or on IVIg alone. Repertoire sequencing was used to test whether CD8+ T cell activation and differentiation in Susac syndrome was antigen driven. Clonality of the CD8+ T cell repertoire was compared between around eleven healthy donors, approximately 14 Susac syndrome patients and around 15 multiple sclerosis patients. On the study overall, not on this receptor specifically: Looking at Susac-specific public clones, the researchers identified roughly 17 in the total CD8+ repertoire and a few in the CD8+ TEMRA repertoire. The number of individuals in the TCR sequencing and HLA analysis was recognized as being relatively small. Clonal expansion was observed in Susac syndrome CD8+ repertoires, with the highest expansion in CD8+ TEMRA cells and greater expansion in clinically active than in remitting patients.

As concerns this clonotype: This receptor's antigen is unknown. Per-base quality was not reported, and no clone a single base away is much larger than it.

Relative to germline, V is 5 bases shorter and J is 5 bases shorter, with 9 bases between their ends. Inclusive of the bounding cysteine and phenylalanine, the CDR3 is 13 residues long. The kept DNA is CDR3 alone, 39 bases in frame from the first base. Peripheral blood CD8+ and CD4+ T cells from healthy donors, Susac syndrome patients and multiple sclerosis patients were profiled using high-throughput TCR beta sequencing. Recently defined diagnostic criteria for definite or probable disease were met by the Susac syndrome patients. Bulk CD8+ and CD4+ T cells were purified magnetically by negative isolation, whereas CD8+ TEMRA cells were enriched by FACS. Blood was drawn into EDTA tubes, processed within 24 hours, and PBMCs were isolated by density gradient centrifugation. PBMCs destined for TCR sequencing were cryopreserved in liquid nitrogen and later thawed in a 37 °C water bath. The sorted or isolated CD4+, CD8+ and CD8+ TEMRA cells reached a purity of at least 90%.

RNA was extracted using the RNeasy kit, and about 0.45 to 1 microgram was reverse transcribed with random hexamers. TCR beta CDR3 regions were amplified with the immunoSEQ multiplex PCR assay covering 54 Vbeta and 13 Jbeta segments. Bias from PCR amplification was corrected by using a synthetic template baseline for primer optimization and for computational correction. From the authors' description of their analysis: Reads were annotated to V, D and J genes per IMGT and analyzed with immunoSEQ Analyzer, keeping only productive sequences. Clonality was computed as one minus Shannon entropy normalized by log2 of the number of productive unique sequences. For each patient and control, public and private clones were evaluated among the 100 most prevalent clones. A clone was defined as Susac-specific if it was absent from the healthy and MS cohorts, from roughly 990 published viral clones and from other ImmuneACCESS disease sequences. The public reads were quality trimmed at Q25 with fastp and then assembled into clones with MiXCR by TCRdb, keeping productive beta chains. Identical CDR3 proteins give one entry, which carries the most common genes and DNA. The V and J calls and clone size are TCRdb's, not the authors'. Within this sample are approximately 80,000 distinct CDR3 sequences, with 94% of them counted one time only. Of the sample, about 0.5% is held by the ten largest clones.

The sequence came from a human donor with Susac syndrome. The sample comprised CD8+ T cells from PBMCs. The V and J genes are TRBV12-3 or TRBV12-4 and TRBJ2-2, with the D gene not confidently named. The base sequence is TGTGCCAGCAGTCCGCTAGAGACCGGGGAGCTGTTTTTT. The translation is CASSPLETGELFF.